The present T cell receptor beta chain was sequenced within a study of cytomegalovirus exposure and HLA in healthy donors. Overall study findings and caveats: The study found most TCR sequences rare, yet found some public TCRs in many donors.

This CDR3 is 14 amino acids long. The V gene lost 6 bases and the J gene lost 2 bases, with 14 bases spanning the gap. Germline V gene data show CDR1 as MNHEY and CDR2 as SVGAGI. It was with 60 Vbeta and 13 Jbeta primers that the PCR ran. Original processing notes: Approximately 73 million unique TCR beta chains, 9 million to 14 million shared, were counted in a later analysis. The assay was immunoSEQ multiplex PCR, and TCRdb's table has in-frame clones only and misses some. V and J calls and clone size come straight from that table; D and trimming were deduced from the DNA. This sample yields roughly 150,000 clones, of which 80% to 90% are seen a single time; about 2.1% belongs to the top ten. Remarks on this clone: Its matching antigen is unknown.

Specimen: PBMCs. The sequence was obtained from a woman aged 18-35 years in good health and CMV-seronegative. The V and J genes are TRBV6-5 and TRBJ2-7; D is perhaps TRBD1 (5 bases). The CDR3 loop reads CASSLTLQAYEQYF. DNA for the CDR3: TGTGCCAGCAGCCTTACCTTACAGGCCTACGAGCAGTACTTC.